These 17 T cell receptor beta chains originate from one sample sequenced in a study of OX40 agonist ivuxolimab in advanced cancers. Assay used: immunoSEQ multiplex PCR; TCRdb lists only in-frame clones, some missing. The sample has about 82,000 clones; approximately 92% are singletons. Material: CD4+ or CD8+ T cells sorted from blood, obtained in a trial of the OX40 agonist ivuxolimab. These receptor sequences come from an adult with an advanced solid tumor such as melanoma, head and neck, liver or kidney cancer.

In its sample, this clone was seen a few times. The CDR3 coding sequence is TGTGCCAGCAGCGCGCCCAACGGGACTTTTGTTGGGGCCAACGTCCTGACTTTC. This encodes CASSAPNGTFVGANVLTF. V gene TRBV11-2 combines with J gene TRBJ2-6; possibly TRBD2 for D (6 bases). CDR1 and CDR2 from the germline V gene are SGHAT and FQNNGV. V was trimmed by 5 bases and J by 3 bases, leaving 20 bases between them. This CDR3 contains 18 residues.

The rearrangement links TRBV6-1 to TRBJ1-1; 9 positions agree with TRBD1. Trimming cost V 5 bases and J 1 base; bases outside gene matches: 5. The germline gives CDR1 MNHNS, CDR2 SASEGT. This CDR3 region has 15 residues. The CDR3 nucleotides read TGTGCCAGCAGTCACATGGGACAGGGGAACACTGAAGCTTTCTTT. Amino acids: CASSHMGQGNTEAFF.

The V and J genes are TRBV21-1 and TRBJ1-3; the table gives TRBD1 as D, unverified against the DNA. TRBV21-1 is termed a pseudogene. This CDR3 is 18 amino acids long. The CDR3 DNA follows: TGTGCCAGCAGCACGTCCTCCCCCACACCCCGCTCTGGAAACACCATATATTTT. As protein: CASSTSSPTPRSGNTIYF.

The genes are TRBV5-4 and TRBJ1-3, with 7 nucleotides matching TRBD1. Germline CDR1 is SGHNT and CDR2 is YYREEE (reference sequence). Trimming at V came to 3 bases and at J to 4 bases, leaving 4 bases not matched to a gene. CDR3 size: 14 residues. CDR3 coding DNA: TGTGCCAGCAGCTCTCCGGGACAGGGAAACACCATATATTTT. This encodes CASSSPGQGNTIYF.

The CDR3 reads CASILTAGGSEQYF. As DNA, the CDR3 is TGTGCCAGCATCCTGACAGCGGGGGGATCCGAGCAGTACTTC. This rearrangement joins TRBV6-5 to TRBJ2-7, with TRBD2 identical over 9 bases. The germline gives CDR1 MNHEY, CDR2 SVGAGI. Trimming removed 7 bases from V and 6 bases from J; junction bases left unmatched: 10. The CDR3 is 14 amino acids.

The V and J genes are TRBV30 and TRBJ2-7; D is perhaps TRBD1 (6 bases). Germline loops: CDR1 GTSNPN, CDR2 SVGIG (reference sequence). V lost 0 bases, J lost 0 bases, and 12 bases lay in between. This CDR3 is built from 15 residues. In nucleotides, the CDR3 is TGTGCCTGGAGTGTGGCCGGGACACTCTCCTACGAGCAGTACTTC. Residues: CAWSVAGTLSYEQYF.

The chain couples TRBV6-6 to TRBJ2-3; possible D gene TRBD1, 5 bases. V was cut by 9 bases and J by 2 bases, with 18 bases left in between. The germline V gene has CDR1 MNHNY and CDR2 SVGAGI (reference sequence). CDR3 length: 15 residues. The CDR3 is CASRGRQAHTDTQYF. The CDR3 DNA follows: TGTGCCAGTAGGGGCCGCCAGGCCCACACAGATACGCAGTATTTT.

The CDR3 DNA reads TGTGCCAGCAGCCGGTATGAGCAGTTCTTC. Translation: CASSRYEQFF. The rearrangement joins TRBV2 to TRBJ2-1; D gene uncertain. Trimming took off 6 bases at V and 8 bases at J, with 5 bases between the two ends. CDR3 size: 10 residues. Per the germline V gene, CDR1 is SNHLY and CDR2 is FYNNEI.

The rearrangement uses TRBV10-3 and TRBJ1-2, with D perhaps TRBD1 (5 bases). The germline gives CDR1 ENHRY, CDR2 SYGVKD. This CDR3 comprises 13 residues. V lost 8 bases and J lost 2, with 12 bases in between. Written as DNA, the CDR3 is TGTGCCATCGGCATGGCAGGGAACTATGGCTACACCTTC. It encodes CAIGMAGNYGYTF.

The V and J genes are TRBV7-9 and TRBJ1-2; the D is unclear. Trimming removed 0 bases at V and 7 bases at J, with 9 bases between. The CDR3 is made up of 13 amino acids. CDR1 and CDR2 (germline): SEHNR, FQNEAQ (reference sequence). The CDR3 sequence: CASSLARRGGYTF. The DNA for the CDR3 is TGTGCCAGCAGCTTAGCGCGGCGGGGTGGCTACACCTTC.

This chain connects TRBV19 to TRBJ2-5; TRBD2 agrees at 8 bases. The CDR3 runs 16 residues. Germline assignment: CDR1 LNHDA and CDR2 SQIVND (reference sequence). Trimming removed 5 bases from V and 2 bases from J; junction bases left unmatched: 10. The CDR3 loop reads CASSYTGTRVQETQYF. CDR3 sequence (DNA): TGTGCCAGTAGTTACACCGGGACTAGAGTTCAAGAGACCCAGTACTTC.

This chain connects TRBV27 to TRBJ2-5, with D perhaps TRBD1 or TRBD2 (5 bases each). Looked up from germline, CDR1 is MNHEY and CDR2 is SMNVEV (reference sequence). The CDR3 sequence is 13 residues long. Between the trimmed V and J ends, which lost 8 bases and 5 bases, there was a span of 15 bases. The CDR3 loop is CASRKGRGETQYF. CDR3 DNA sequence: TGTGCCAGCCGCAAGGGGAGAGGGGAGACCCAGTACTTC.

The V call is TRBV18, the J call TRBJ2-7; 12 bases align to TRBD2. Per the germline V gene, CDR1 is KGHSH and CDR2 is LQKENI. This CDR3 is built from 15 residues. V dropped 3 bases and J dropped 7; count of bases not matched to a gene: 7. This CDR3 reads CASSPRTSGASEQYF. As DNA, the CDR3 is TGTGCCAGCTCACCCCGGACTAGCGGGGCCTCAGAGCAGTACTTC.

This chain joins TRBV11-3 and TRBJ2-1, with 8 bases aligning to TRBD2. V was pared by 2 bases and J by 0 bases, with 6 bases of the junction left unmatched. Germline CDR1 and CDR2: SGHNT and YENEEA. This CDR3 has 17 residues. The CDR3 nucleotides read TGTGCCAGCAGCTTATCTAGCGGGTTTAGCTCCTACAATGAGCAGTTCTTC. Its protein product is CASSLSSGFSSYNEQFF. Together with reference TRBV11-3 and TRBJ2-1, the CDR3 gives the full variable domain: EAGVVQSPRYKIIEKKQPVAFWCNPISGHNTLYWYLQNLGQGPELLIRYENEEAVDDSQLPKDRFSAERLKGVDSTLKIQPAELGDSAVYLCASSLSSGFSSYNEQFFGPGTRLTVL.

The rearrangement links TRBV7-9 to TRBJ2-5; possible D gene TRBD1, 8 bases. CDR1 is SEHNR, CDR2 FQNEAQ, per germline (reference sequence). V was pared by 4 bases and J by 6 bases, with 15 bases between. The CDR3 runs to 14 residues. DNA for the CDR3: TGTGCCAGCAGCTCAGGACAGGGAGGGAAGACCCAGTACTTC. It encodes CASSSGQGGKTQYF.

The chain combines TRBV5-1 with TRBJ2-5; no reliable D call. Trimming cost V 1 base and J 0 bases, with 10 bases left between them. The CDR3 extends over 15 amino acids. CDR1 is SGHRS and CDR2 is YFSETQ in the germline V gene. CDR3 in amino acids: CASSLPGTYQETQYF. For the CDR3, the DNA is TGCGCCAGCAGCTTGCCGGGCACGTACCAAGAGACCCAGTACTTC.

J is TRBJ2-1 and V is TRBV27; D ambiguous. Trimming pared 5 bases from V and 4 bases from J, leaving 15 bases between. The germline gives CDR1 MNHEY, CDR2 SMNVEV (reference sequence). This CDR3 is built from 15 residues. The CDR3 bases are TGTGCCAGCAGTCGCGGCGCTGAACGGTACAATGAGCAGTTCTTC. Translation gives CASSRGAERYNEQFF.